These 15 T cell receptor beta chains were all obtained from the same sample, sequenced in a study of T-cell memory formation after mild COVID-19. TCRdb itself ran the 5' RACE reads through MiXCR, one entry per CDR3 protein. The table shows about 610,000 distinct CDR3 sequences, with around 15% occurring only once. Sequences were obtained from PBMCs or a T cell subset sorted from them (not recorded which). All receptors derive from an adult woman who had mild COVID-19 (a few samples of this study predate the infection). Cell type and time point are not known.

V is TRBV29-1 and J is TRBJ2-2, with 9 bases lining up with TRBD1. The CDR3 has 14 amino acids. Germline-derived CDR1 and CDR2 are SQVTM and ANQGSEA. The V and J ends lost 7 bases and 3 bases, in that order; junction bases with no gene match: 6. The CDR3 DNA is TGCAGCGGTGCCCGGACAGGGGACACCGGGGAGCTGTTTTTT. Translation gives CSGARTGDTGELFF.

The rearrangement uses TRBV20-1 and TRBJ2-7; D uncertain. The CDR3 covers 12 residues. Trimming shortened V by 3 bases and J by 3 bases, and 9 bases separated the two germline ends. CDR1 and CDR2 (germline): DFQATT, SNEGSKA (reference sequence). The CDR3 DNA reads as TGCAGTGCTAGTAGAACTCACTACGAGCAGTACTTC. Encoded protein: CSASRTHYEQYF.

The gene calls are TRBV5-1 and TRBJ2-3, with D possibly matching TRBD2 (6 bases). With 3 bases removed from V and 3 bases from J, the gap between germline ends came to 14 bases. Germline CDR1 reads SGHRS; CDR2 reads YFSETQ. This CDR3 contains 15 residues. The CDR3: CASSYLPGATDTQYF. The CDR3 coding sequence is TGCGCCAGCAGCTACCTTCCGGGAGCTACAGATACGCAGTATTTT. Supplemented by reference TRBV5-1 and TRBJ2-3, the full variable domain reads KAGVTQTPRYLIKTRGQQVTLSCSPISGHRSVSWYQQTPGQGLQFLFEYFSETQRNKGNFPGRFSGRQFSNSRSEMNVSTLELGDSALYLCASSYLPGATDTQYFGPGTRLTVL.

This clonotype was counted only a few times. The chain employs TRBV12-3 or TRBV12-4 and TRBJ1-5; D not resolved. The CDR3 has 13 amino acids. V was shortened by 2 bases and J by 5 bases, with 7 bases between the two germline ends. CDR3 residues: CASSLFVDQPQHF. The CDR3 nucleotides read TGTGCCAGCAGTTTATTCGTAGATCAGCCCCAGCATTTT.

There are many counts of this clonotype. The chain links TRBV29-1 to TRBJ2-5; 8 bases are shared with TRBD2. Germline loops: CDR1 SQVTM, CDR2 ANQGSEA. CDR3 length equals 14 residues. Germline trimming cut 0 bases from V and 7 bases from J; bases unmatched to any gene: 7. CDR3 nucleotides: TGCAGCGTTGAAGATCGGGAGGGGCTGAGGACCCAGTACTTC. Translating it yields CSVEDREGLRTQYF.

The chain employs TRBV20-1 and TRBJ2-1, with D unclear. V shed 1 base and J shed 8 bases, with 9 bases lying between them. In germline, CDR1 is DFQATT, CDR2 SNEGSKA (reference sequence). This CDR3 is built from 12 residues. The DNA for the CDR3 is TGCAGTGCTAGAGTCCAGCTGGATGAGCAGTTCTTC. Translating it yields CSARVQLDEQFF.

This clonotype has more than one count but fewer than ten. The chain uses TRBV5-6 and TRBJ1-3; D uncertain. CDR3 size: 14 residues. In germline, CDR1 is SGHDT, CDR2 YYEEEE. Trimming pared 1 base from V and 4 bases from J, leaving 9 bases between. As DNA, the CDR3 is TGTGCCAGCAGCTTGCCACACACAGGAAACACCATATATTTT. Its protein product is CASSLPHTGNTIYF.

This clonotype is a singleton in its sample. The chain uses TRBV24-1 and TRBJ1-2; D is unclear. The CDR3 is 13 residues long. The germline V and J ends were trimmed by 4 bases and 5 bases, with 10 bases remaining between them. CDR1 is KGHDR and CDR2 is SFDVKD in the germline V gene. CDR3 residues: CATSEAVAYGYTF. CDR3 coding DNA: TGTGCCACCAGTGAGGCCGTAGCTTATGGCTACACCTTC.

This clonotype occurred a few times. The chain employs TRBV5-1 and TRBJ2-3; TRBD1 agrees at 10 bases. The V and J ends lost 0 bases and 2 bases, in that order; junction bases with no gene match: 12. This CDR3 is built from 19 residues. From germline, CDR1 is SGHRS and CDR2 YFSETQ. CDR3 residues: CASSLGDRGPLLPTDTQYF. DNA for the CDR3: TGCGCCAGCAGCTTGGGGGACAGGGGCCCACTCCTTCCCACAGATACGCAGTATTTT.

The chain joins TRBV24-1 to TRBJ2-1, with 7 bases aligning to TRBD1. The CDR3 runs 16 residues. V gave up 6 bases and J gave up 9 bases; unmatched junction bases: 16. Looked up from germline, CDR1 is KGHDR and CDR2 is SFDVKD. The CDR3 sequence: CATSRSRDSSWGEQFF. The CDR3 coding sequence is TGTGCCACCAGTAGAAGCCGGGACAGTTCGTGGGGTGAGCAGTTCTTC.

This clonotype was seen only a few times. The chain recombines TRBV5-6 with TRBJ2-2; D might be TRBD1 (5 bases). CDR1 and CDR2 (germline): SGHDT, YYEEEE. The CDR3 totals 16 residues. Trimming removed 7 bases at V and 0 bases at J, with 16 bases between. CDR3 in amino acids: CASGWQGAANTGELFF. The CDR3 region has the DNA TGTGCCAGCGGTTGGCAGGGCGCAGCGAACACCGGGGAGCTGTTTTTT.

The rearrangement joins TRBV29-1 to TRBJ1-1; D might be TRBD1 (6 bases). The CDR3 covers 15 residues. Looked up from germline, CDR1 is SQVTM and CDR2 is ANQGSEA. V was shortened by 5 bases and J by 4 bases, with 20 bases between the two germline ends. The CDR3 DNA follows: TGCAGCGTTCTATTGCCCGGGACATCGGCCACTGAAGCTTTCTTT. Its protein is CSVLLPGTSATEAFF.

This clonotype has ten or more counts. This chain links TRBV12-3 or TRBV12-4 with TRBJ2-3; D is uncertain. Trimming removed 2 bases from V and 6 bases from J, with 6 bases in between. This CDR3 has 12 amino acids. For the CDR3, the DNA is TGTGCCAGCAGTTTAAACTCCGATACGCAGTATTTT. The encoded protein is CASSLNSDTQYF.

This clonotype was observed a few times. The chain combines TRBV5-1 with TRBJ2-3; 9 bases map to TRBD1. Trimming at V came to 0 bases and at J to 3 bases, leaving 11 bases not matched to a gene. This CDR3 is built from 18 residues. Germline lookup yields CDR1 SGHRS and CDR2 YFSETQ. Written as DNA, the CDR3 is TGCGCCAGCAGCTTGGACGGGACAGGGTCAACTATGACAGATACGCAGTATTTT. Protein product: CASSLDGTGSTMTDTQYF.

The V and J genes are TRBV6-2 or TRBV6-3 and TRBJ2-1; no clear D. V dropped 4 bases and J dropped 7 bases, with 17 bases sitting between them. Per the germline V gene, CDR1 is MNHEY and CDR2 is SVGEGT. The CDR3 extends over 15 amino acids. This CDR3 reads CASSFGSWGHNEQFF. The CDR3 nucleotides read TGTGCCAGCAGTTTCGGCAGCTGGGGTCATAATGAGCAGTTCTTC.